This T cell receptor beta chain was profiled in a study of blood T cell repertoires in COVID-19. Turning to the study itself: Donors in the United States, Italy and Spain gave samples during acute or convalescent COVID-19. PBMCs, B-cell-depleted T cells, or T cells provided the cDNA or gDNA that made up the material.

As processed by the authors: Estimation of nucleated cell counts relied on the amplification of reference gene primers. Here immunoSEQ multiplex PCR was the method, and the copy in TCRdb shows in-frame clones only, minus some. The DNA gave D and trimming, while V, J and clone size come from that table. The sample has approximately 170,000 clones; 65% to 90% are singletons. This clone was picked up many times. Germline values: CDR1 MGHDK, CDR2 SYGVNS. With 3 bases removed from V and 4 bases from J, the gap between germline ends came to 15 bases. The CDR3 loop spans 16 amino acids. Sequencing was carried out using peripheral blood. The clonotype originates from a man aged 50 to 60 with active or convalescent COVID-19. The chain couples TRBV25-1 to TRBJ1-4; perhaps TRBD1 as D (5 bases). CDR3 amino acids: CASSDPRTGRNEKLFF. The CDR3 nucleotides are TGTGCCAGCAGTGACCCCCGCACAGGACGTAATGAAAAACTGTTTTTT.